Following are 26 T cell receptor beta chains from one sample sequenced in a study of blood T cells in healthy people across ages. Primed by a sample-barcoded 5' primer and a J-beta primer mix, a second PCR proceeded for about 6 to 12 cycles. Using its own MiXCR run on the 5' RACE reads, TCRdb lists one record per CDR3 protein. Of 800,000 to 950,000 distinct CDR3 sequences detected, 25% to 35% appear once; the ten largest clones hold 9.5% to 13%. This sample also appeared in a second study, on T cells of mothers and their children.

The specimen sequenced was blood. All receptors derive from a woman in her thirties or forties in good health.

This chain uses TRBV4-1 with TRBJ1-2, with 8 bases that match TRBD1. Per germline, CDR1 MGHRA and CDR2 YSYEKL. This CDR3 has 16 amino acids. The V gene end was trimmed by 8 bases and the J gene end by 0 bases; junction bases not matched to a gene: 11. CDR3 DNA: TGCGCCAGCCGCCCTTTTCAGGGGGCGACTAACTATGGCTACACCTTC. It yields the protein CASRPFQGATNYGYTF.

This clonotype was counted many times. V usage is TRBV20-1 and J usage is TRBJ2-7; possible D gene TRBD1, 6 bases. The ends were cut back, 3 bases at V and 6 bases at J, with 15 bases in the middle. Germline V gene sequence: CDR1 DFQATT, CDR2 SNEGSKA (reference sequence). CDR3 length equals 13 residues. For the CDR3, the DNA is TGCAGTGCTAGGACCCCAACAGGGCTCGAGCAGTACTTC. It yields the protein CSARTPTGLEQYF.

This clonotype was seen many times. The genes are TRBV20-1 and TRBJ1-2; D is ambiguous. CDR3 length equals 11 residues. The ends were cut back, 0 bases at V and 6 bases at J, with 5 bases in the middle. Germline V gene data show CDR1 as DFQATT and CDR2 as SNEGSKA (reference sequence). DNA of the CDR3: TGCAGTGCTAGAGATGGGGATGGCTACACCTTC. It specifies CSARDGDGYTF.

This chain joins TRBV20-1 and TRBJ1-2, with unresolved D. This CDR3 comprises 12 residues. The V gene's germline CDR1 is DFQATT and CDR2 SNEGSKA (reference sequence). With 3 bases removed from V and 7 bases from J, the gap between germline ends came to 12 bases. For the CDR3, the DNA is TGCAGTGCTAGGTGGTACTTGCGTGGCTACACCTTC. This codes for CSARWYLRGYTF.

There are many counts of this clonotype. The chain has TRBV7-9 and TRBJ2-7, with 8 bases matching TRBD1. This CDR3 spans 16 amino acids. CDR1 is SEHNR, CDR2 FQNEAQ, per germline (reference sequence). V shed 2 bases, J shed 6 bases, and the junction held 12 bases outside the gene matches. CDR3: CASSLPDLGQGREQYF. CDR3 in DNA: TGTGCCAGCAGCTTACCTGATCTCGGACAGGGACGCGAGCAGTACTTC.

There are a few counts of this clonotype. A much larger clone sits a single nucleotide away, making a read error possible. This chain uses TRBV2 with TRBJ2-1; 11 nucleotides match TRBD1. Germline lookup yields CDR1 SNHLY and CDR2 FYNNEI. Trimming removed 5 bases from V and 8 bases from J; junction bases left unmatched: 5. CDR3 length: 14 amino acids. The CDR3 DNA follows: TGTGCCAGCAGTCAGGACAGGGGGCGCGATGAGCAGTTCTTC. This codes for CASSQDRGRDEQFF. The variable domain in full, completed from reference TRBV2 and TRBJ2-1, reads EPEVTQTPSHQVTQMGQEVILRCVPISNHLYFYWYRQILGQKVEFLVSFYNNEISEKSEIFDDQFSVERPDGSNFTLKIRSTKLEDSAMYFCASSQDRGRDEQFFGPGTRLTVL.

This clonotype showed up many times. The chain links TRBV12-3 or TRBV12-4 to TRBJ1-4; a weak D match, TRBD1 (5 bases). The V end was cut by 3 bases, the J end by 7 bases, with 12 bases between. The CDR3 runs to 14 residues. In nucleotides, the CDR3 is TGTGCCAGCAGTTTTCAGGGAGGAGGTGAAAAACTGTTTTTT. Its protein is CASSFQGGGEKLFF.

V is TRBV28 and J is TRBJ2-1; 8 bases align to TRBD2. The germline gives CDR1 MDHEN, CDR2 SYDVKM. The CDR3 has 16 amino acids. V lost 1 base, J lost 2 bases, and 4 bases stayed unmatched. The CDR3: CASSLLVGGAYNEQFF. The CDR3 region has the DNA TGTGCCAGCAGTTTATTGGTCGGGGGGGCCTACAATGAGCAGTTCTTC.

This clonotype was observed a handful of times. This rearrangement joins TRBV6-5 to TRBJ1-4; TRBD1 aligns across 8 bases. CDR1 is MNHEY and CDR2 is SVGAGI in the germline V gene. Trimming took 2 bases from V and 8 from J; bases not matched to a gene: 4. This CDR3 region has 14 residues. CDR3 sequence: CASSYLTGVEKLFF. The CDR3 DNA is TGTGCCAGCAGTTACCTGACAGGGGTGGAAAAACTGTTTTTT.

This CDR3 reads CRIQGARVNTEAFF. The CDR3 DNA follows: TGCAGGATACAGGGGGCGCGTGTGAACACTGAAGCTTTCTTT. V usage is TRBV20-1 and J usage is TRBJ1-1; TRBD1 matches at 9 bases. CDR3 size: 14 residues. The germline V gene encodes CDR1 DFQATT and CDR2 SNEGSKA (reference sequence).

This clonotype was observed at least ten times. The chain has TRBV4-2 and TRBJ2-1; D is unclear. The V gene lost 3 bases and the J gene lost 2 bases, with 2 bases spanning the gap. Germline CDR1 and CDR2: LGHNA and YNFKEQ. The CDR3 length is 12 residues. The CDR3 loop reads CASSHPYNEQFF. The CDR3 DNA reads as TGTGCCAGCAGCCACCCCTACAATGAGCAGTTCTTC.

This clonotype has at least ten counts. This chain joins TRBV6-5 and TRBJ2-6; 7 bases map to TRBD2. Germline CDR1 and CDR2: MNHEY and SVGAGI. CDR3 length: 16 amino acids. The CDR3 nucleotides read TGTGCTTCTAGAGCGGGACTTCAAACTGGGGCCAACGTCCTGACTTTC. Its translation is CASRAGLQTGANVLTF.

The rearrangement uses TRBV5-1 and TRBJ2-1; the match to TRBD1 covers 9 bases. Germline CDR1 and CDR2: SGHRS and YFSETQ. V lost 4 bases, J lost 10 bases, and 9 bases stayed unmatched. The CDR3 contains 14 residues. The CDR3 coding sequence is TGCGCCAGCAGCCCTAGGACAGGGGAGAAGGAGCAGTTCTTC. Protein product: CASSPRTGEKEQFF.

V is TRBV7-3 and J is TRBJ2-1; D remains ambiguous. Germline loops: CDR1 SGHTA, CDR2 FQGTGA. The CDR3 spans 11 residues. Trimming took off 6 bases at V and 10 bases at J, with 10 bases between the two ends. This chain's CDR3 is CASSQSSEQFF. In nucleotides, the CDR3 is TGTGCCAGCAGTCAAAGCTCCGAGCAGTTCTTC.

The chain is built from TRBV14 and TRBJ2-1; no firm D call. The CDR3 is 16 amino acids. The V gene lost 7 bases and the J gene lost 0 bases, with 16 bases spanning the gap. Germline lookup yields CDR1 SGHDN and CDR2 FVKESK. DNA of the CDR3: TGTGCCAGCACCGAAAGGTGGCAGACCTCCTACAATGAGCAGTTCTTC. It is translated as CASTERWQTSYNEQFF. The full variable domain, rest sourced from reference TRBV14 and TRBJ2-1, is EAGVTQFPSHSVIEKGQTVTLRCDPISGHDNLYWYRRVMGKEIKFLLHFVKESKQDESGMPNNRFLAERTGGTYSTLKVQPAELEDSGVYFCASTERWQTSYNEQFFGPGTRLTVL.

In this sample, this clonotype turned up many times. CDR3 nucleotides: TGTGCCAGCAGTGAAAGTTGGAGCGGCCTCTACAATGAGCAGTTCTTC. It yields the protein CASSESWSGLYNEQFF. This sequence joins TRBV6-1 and TRBJ2-1, with D perhaps TRBD2 (5 bases). The CDR3 loop spans 16 amino acids. Germline assignment: CDR1 MNHNS and CDR2 SASEGT. V was cut by 2 bases and J by 3 bases, with 14 bases left in between.

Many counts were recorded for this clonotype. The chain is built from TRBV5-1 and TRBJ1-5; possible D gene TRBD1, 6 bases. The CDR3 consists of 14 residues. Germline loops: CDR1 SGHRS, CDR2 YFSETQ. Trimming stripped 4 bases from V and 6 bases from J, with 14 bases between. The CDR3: CASSPEQGTQPQHF. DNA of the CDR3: TGCGCCAGCAGCCCAGAACAGGGCACTCAGCCCCAGCATTTT.

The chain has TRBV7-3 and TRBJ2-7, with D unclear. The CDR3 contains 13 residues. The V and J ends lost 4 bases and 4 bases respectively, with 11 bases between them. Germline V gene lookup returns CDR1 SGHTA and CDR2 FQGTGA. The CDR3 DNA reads TGTGCCAGCAGCTACACGTTCGGGTACGAGCAGTACTTC. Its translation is CASSYTFGYEQYF.

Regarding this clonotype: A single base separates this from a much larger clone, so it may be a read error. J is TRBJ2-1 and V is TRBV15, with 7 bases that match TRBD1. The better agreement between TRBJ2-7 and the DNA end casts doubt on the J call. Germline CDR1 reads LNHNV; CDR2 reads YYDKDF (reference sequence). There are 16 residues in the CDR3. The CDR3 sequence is CATSRGRTGSYNEQYF. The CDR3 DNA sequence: TGTGCCACCAGCAGAGGCAGGACAGGATCCTACAATGAGCAGTACTTC.

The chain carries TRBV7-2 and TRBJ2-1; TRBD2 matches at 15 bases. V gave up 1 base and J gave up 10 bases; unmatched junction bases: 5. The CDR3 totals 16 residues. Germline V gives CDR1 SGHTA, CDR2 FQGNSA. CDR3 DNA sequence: TGTGCCAGCAGCTTAGACGGACTAGCGGGGGGGCAGGAGCAGTTCTTC. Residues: CASSLDGLAGGQEQFF.

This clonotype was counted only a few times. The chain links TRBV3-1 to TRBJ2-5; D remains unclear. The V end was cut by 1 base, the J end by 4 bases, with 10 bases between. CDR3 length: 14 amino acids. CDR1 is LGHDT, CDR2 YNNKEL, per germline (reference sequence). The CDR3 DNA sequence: TGTGCCAGCAGCCAAGCTACACCCCTAGAGACCCAGTACTTC. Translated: CASSQATPLETQYF.

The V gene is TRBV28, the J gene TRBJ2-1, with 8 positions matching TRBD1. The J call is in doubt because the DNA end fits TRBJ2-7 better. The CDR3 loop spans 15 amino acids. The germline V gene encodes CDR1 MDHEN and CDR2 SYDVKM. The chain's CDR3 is CASRSWTGSYNEQYF. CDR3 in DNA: TGTGCCAGCAGATCATGGACAGGGTCCTACAATGAGCAGTACTTC.

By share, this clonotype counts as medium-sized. The CDR3 DNA sequence: TGTGCCAGCAGCTTAGATCTCCAGCCCCAGCATTTT. Translating gives CASSLDLQPQHF. The genes are TRBV7-9 and TRBJ1-5; D call uncertain. The V gene lost 1 base and the J gene lost 7 bases, with 5 bases spanning the gap. The V gene's germline CDR1 is SEHNR and CDR2 FQNEAQ (reference sequence). The CDR3 is 12 amino acids.

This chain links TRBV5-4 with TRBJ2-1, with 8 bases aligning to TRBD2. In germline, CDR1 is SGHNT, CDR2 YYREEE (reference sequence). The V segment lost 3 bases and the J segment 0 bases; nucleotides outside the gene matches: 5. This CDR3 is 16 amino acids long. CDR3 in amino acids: CASSSRAGGSYNEQFF. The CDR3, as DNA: TGTGCCAGCAGCTCCCGGGCGGGGGGCTCCTACAATGAGCAGTTCTTC.

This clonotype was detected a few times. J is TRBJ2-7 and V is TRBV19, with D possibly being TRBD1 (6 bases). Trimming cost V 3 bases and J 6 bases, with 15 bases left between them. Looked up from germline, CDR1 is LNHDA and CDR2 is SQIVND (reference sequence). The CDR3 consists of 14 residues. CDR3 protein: CASSISPGVSEQYF. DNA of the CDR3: TGTGCCAGTAGTATCAGTCCAGGGGTTTCCGAGCAGTACTTC. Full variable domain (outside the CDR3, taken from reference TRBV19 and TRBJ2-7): DGGITQSPKYLFRKEGQNVTLSCEQNLNHDAMYWYRQDPGQGLRLIYYSQIVNDFQKGDIAEGYSVSREKKESFPLTVTSAQKNPTAFYLCASSISPGVSEQYFGPGTRLTVT.

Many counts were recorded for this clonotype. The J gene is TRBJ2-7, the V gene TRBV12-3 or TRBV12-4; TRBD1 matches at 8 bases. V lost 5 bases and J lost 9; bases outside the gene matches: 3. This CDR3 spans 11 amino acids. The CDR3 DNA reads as TGTGCCAGCAGTAACGGACAGGGGCAGTACTTC. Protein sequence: CASSNGQGQYF.